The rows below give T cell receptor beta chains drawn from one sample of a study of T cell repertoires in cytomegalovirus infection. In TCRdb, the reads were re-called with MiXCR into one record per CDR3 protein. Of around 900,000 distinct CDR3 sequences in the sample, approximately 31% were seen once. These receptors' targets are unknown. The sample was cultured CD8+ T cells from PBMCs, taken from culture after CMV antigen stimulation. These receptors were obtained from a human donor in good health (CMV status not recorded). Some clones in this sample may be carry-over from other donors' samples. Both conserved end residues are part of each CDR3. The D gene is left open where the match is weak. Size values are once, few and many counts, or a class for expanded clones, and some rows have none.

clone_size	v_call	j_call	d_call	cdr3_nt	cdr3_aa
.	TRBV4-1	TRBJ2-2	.	TGCGCCAGCAGCCAAGGGGTAGGAGGCACCGGGGAGCTGTTTTTT	CASSQGVGGTGELFF
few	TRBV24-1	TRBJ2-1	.	TGTGCCACCAGTGATTCCGTAGAGCAGTTCTTC	CATSDSVEQFF
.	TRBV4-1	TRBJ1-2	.	TGCGCCAGCAGCCAAGGAGGCTTCGCCTATGGCTACACCTTC	CASSQGGFAYGYTF
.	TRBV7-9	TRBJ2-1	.	TGTGCCAGCAGCTCCCTCCCGGATCCCGAGCAGTTCTTC	CASSSLPDPEQFF
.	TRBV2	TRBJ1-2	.	TGTGCCACCAACCGGGTTAACTATGGCTACACCTTC	CATNRVNYGYTF
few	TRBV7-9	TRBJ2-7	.	TGTGCCAGCAGCTACGAGGTGGGCTACGAGCAGTACTTC	CASSYEVGYEQYF
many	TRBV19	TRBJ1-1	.	TGTGCCAGTAGTAAGGTGCAGGGGCGTGGGATGAACACTGAAGCTTTCTTT	CASSKVQGRGMNTEAFF
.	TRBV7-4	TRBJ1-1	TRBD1	TGTGCCAGCAGCCCTCGGGACAGGGGGGAGAACACTGAAGCTTTCTTT	CASSPRDRGENTEAFF
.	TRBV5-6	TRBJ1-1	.	TGTGCCAGCAGCTATGTCTCAGGGGCTAGAGAAGCTTTCTTT	CASSYVSGAREAFF
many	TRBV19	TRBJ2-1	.	TGTGCCAGTAGTATCCTGCAGGGACTGAATGAGCAGTTCTTC	CASSILQGLNEQFF
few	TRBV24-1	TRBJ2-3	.	TGTGCCACCAGTGATTTCCCCGAAACAGATACGCAGTATTTT	CATSDFPETDTQYF
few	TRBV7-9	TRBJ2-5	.	TGTGCCAGCAGCTTCCCCGAGATCCAGTACTTC	CASSFPEIQYF
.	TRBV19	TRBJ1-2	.	TGTGCCACCCGGGACGGGACTAACTATGGCTACACCTTC	CATRDGTNYGYTF
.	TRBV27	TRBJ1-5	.	TGTGCCAGCAGTCCTATTCCCCCGGGGACGGATCAGCCCCAGCATTTT	CASSPIPPGTDQPQHF
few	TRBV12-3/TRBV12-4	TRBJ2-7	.	TGTGCCAGCAGTTTCGAGGGGCGCGACGAGCAGTACTTC	CASSFEGRDEQYF
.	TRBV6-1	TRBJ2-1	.	TGTGCCACCATTTTCAATGAGCAGTTCTTC	CATIFNEQFF
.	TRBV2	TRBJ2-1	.	TGTGCCAGCGGGACTGGAGCATACAATGAGCAGTTCTTC	CASGTGAYNEQFF
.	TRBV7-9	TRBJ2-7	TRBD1	TGTGCCAGCAGCATGGGGACAGGGAGCTCCTACGAGCAGTACTTC	CASSMGTGSSYEQYF
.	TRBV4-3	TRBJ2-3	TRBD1	TGCGCCAGCAGCCACAACACCGGGACAGGGGTCACAGATACGCAGTATTTT	CASSHNTGTGVTDTQYF
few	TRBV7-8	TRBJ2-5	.	TGTGCCAGCAGCCTAGGGGTGGAAGAGACCCAGTACTTC	CASSLGVEETQYF
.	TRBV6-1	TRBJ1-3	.	TGTGCCAGCAGTGAACCAGGGAGTGGAAACACCATATATTTT	CASSEPGSGNTIYF
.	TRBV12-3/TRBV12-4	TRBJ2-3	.	TGTGCCAGCAGTACCGTCGGGGGAGTTAGCACAGATACGCAGTATTTT	CASSTVGGVSTDTQYF
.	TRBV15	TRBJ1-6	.	TGTGCCACCAGCAGAGATAGGATCCTCGATTCACCCCTCCACTTT	CATSRDRILDSPLHF
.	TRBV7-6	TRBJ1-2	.	TGTGCCAGCAGCAGGGGACTGGGGAACGGCTACACCTTC	CASSRGLGNGYTF
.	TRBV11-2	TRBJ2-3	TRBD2	TGTGCCAGCAGCTTGTGGCGGGGGGCTCCCCTGGGGGGGCAGTATTTT	CASSLWRGAPLGGQYF
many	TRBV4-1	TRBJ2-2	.	TGCGCCAGCAGCCAAGTTCCCGAAGGGGAGCTGTTTTTT	CASSQVPEGELFF
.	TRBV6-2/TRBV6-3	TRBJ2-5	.	TGTGCCAGCACCACGGGACATCACCTCCAAGAGACCCAGTACTTC	CASTTGHHLQETQYF
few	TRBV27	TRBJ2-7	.	TGTGCCAGCAGTCATCGGACCACTTACTACGAGCAGTACTTC	CASSHRTTYYEQYF
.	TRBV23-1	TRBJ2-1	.	TGCGCCAGCAGTCAAAATCCCTGGGTGATTTCCTACAATGAGCAGTTCTTC	CASSQNPWVISYNEQFF
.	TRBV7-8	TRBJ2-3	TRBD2	TGTGCCAGCAGCTCCCACCCTAGCGGCTGGGATACGCAGTATTTT	CASSSHPSGWDTQYF
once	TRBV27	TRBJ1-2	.	TGTGCCAGCAGTTTTGGGGTAGGTTCGGGCGGCTACACCTTC	CASSFGVGSGGYTF
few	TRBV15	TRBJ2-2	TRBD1	TGTGCCACCAGCAGATTTCGAGGGACAGGGATGGACACCGGGGAGCTGTTTTTT	CATSRFRGTGMDTGELFF
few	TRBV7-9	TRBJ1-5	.	TGTGCCAGCAGCTATGGCGCTTCGGGCGGAATGAGCAATCAGCCCCAGCATTTT	CASSYGASGGMSNQPQHF
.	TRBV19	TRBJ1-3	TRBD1	TGTGCCAGTAGTATTGGGACAGTCGGAAACACCATATATTTT	CASSIGTVGNTIYF
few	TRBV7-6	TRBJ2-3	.	TGTGCCAGCAGCCTATACCCTGGGGGCAAAACAGATACGCAGTATTTT	CASSLYPGGKTDTQYF
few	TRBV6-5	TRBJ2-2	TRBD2	TGTGCCAGCAGTTACTGGGGAACTAGCGGCCCCACCGGGGAGCTGTTTTTT	CASSYWGTSGPTGELFF
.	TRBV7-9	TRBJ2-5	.	TGTGCCAACAATGAGGAAATCGGGACCCAGTACTTC	CANNEEIGTQYF
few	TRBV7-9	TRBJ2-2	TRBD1	TGTGCCAGCAGCCCCAATTACAGGGGTAGCACCGGGGAGCTGTTTTTT	CASSPNYRGSTGELFF
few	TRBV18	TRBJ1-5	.	TGTGCCAGCTCGTCATCTCCCCGGGAGAGCAATCAGCCCCAGCATTTT	CASSSSPRESNQPQHF
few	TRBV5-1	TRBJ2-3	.	TGCGCCAGCAGCAATACAGGGTTGGCGGATACGCAGTATTTT	CASSNTGLADTQYF
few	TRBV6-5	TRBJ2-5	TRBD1	TGTGCCAGCACCAACAGGGGTACCCAGTACTTC	CASTNRGTQYF
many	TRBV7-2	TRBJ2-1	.	TGTGCCAGCGGACTTGATGTGGATGAGCAGTTCTTC	CASGLDVDEQFF
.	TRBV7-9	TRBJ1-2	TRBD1	TGTGCCAGCAGCATCGGGGCCGGACAGGGGGCCTTGAGCTACACCTTC	CASSIGAGQGALSYTF
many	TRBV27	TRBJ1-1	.	TGTGCCAGCAGTTTATATGGGGGCGGGATGAACACTGAAGCTTTCTTT	CASSLYGGGMNTEAFF
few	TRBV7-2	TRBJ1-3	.	TGTGCCAGCAGCCCGACAGATTCCTCTGGAAACACCATATATTTT	CASSPTDSSGNTIYF
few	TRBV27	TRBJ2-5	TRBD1	TGTGCCAGTGGACAGGATGAGGAGACCCAGTACTTC	CASGQDEETQYF
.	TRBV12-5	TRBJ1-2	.	TGTGCTAGTGGTTTCGGCGGGGGGAACTATGGCTACACCTTC	CASGFGGGNYGYTF
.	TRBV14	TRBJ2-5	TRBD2	TGTGCCAGCAGCCCTTCGGCGGGGGGGCCCCGGGAGACCCAGTACTTC	CASSPSAGGPRETQYF
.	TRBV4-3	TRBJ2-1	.	TGCGCCAGCAGCCAAGAGCGGGGACCCTCCTACAATGAGCAGTTCTTC	CASSQERGPSYNEQFF
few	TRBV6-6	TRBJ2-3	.	TGTGCCAGCAGCCTCTACCAGGGCGGGCAGTATTTT	CASSLYQGGQYF
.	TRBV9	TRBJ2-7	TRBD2	TGTGCCAGCAGCACCAGCGGGGGGATCAACGAGCAGTACTTC	CASSTSGGINEQYF
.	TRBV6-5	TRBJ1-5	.	TGTGCCAGCAGTGCGGTGGGGGCCGTTCAGCCCCAGCATTTT	CASSAVGAVQPQHF
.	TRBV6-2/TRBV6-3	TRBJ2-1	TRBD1	TGTGCCAGCAGTTACTCAGGGGGCAAGTCCAATGAGCAGTTCTTC	CASSYSGGKSNEQFF
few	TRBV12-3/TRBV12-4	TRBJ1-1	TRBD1	TGTGCCAGCGCCAGGGGGGTTATGAACACTGAAGCTTTCTTT	CASARGVMNTEAFF
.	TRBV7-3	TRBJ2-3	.	TGTGCCAGCAGCTTAACTGGCCCCCTTACGAGCACAGATACGCAGTATTTT	CASSLTGPLTSTDTQYF
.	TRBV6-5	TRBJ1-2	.	TGTGCCAGCAGTTACTCGGTACGGACGGCACCTTATGGCTACACCTTC	CASSYSVRTAPYGYTF
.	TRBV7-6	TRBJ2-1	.	TGTGCTAGCAGCTTAGGCGAAACGGGCGGGAACAATGAGCAGTTCTTC	CASSLGETGGNNEQFF
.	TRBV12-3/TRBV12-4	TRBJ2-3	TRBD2	TGTGCCAGCAGTCCCCCTGCGAATAGCGGGGGAGCTAGCACAGATACGCAGTATTTT	CASSPPANSGGASTDTQYF
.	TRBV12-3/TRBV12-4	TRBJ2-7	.	TGTGCCAGCAGGCCCCAGGGTTCCTACGAGCAGTACTTC	CASRPQGSYEQYF
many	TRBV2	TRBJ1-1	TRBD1	TGTGCCAGCAGTGAAATGGACAGGGTCGCTGAAGCTTTCTTT	CASSEMDRVAEAFF